This T cell receptor beta chain is from a study of metastatic and nonmetastatic thyroid tumors (TCRdb year 2020). Turning to the overall study: Repertoires were compared across peripheral blood and tumor or nodule tissue samples from malignant and benign thyroid patients.

Per the germline V gene, SGDLS is the CDR1 and YYNGEE is the CDR2. From the cysteine up to the phenylalanine, the CDR3 has a length of 15 residues. Only CDR3 DNA is held: 45 bases, read in frame from base 1. V gives up 1 base and J gives up 4 bases, and the segment between their germline ends measures 13 bases. The library was obtained by PCR. For sequencing, an Illumina HiSeq 4000 was employed. High-throughput sequencing was used to profile the TCR beta-chain CDR3 region of every patient. The original pipeline was this. A classifier to discriminate distant-metastatic papillary thyroid cancer patients was built from CDR3 differences across clinicopathological groups. The Shannon index was used to measure repertoire diversity, and the Morisita-Horn index was used to measure how similar tumor and blood repertoires were. TCRdb reran the public reads through fastp at Q25 and MiXCR, keeping productive beta chains. TCRdb, not the authors, supplied the V and J calls. This sample lists approximately 7,000 clones; 39% were detected once. Of the sample, roughly 20% is held by the ten largest clones.

Worth noting for this clone: It lacks a known antigen. Nothing much larger sits one base from this clone, and base qualities are not available.

Findings and caveats that apply to the study as a whole: In both blood and tumor samples, malignant tumors were reported to have significantly higher TCR beta diversity than benign nodules.

No treatment had been received by any patient before thyroid surgery. Using T-cell receptor beta sequencing, the researchers looked back retrospectively at clinical samples from patients, gathered between about 2012 and 2019. The receptor was derived from a female donor with papillary thyroid cancer or a benign thyroid nodule (not recorded which). Some clones in this sample may be carry-over from other donors' samples. Sample: tumor tissue. Recombination linked TRBV9 to TRBJ2-3; no D gene is confidently identified. CDR3 protein: CASSVKASVSDTQYF. The DNA is TGTGCCAGCAGCGTAAAGGCGTCAGTCTCAGATACGCAGTATTTT.